These 21 T cell receptor beta chains share one sample of origin, sequenced in a study of blood T cell repertoires in COVID-19. TCRdb's copy holds only in-frame clones and misses some; the assay was immunoSEQ multiplex PCR. In the table there are 100,000 to 150,000 clones, approximately 83% of which are singletons. Specimen: peripheral blood. The receptors were sampled from a man older than 75 with active or convalescent COVID-19.

V and J are TRBV11-2 and TRBJ1-1; D unclear. This CDR3 is 13 amino acids long. Germline V gives CDR1 SGHAT, CDR2 FQNNGV. V dropped 1 base and J dropped 3 bases, with 6 bases sitting between them. This CDR3 reads CASSLAHYTEAFF. In DNA form, the CDR3 reads TGTGCCAGCAGCTTAGCCCACTACACTGAAGCTTTCTTT.

The rearrangement uses TRBV7-8 and TRBJ2-4, with a possible D match to TRBD2 (5 bases). The germline V and J ends were trimmed by 5 bases and 9 bases, with 8 bases remaining between them. Germline V CDR1 and CDR2: SGHVS, FQNEAQ. This CDR3 region has 11 residues. The CDR3, as DNA: TGTGCCAGCAGCAAAGCGGCCATTCAGTACTTC. Protein sequence: CASSKAAIQYF.

The V and J genes are TRBV7-8 and TRBJ2-7, with TRBD2 matching 11 bases. This CDR3 has 17 residues. Germline values: CDR1 SGHVS, CDR2 FQNEAQ. V lost 4 bases to trimming and J lost 3 bases; unmatched junction nucleotides: 11. The CDR3 nucleotides read TGTGCCAGCAGCTCCGTTATTTTTAGCGGGGGGGTCTACGAGCAGTACTTC. As protein: CASSSVIFSGGVYEQYF.

This clone was seen once. The chain combines TRBV27 with TRBJ2-2; the match to TRBD2 covers 12 bases. Unmatched junction bases numbered 4, after V lost 2 bases and J lost 6 bases. The CDR3 is made up of 16 amino acids. Per germline, CDR1 MNHEY and CDR2 SMNVEV (reference sequence). The CDR3 DNA sequence: TGTGCCAGCAGTTTAGCTAGCGGGGGGGCCCCCGGGGAGCTGTTTTTT. It encodes CASSLASGGAPGELFF.

The J gene is TRBJ1-2, the V gene TRBV6-5; D ambiguous. The germline V and J ends were trimmed by 0 bases and 2 bases, with 7 bases remaining between them. CDR1 and CDR2 (germline): MNHEY, SVGAGI. This CDR3 region has 14 residues. CDR3 nucleotide sequence: TGTGCCAGCAGTTACTCAGATACAAACTATGGCTACACCTTC. This sequence encodes CASSYSDTNYGYTF.

The chain is built from TRBV7-9 and TRBJ1-6; 8 bases match TRBD1. This CDR3 is 13 amino acids long. V lost 6 bases, J lost 6 bases, and 1 base stayed unmatched. CDR1 is SEHNR and CDR2 is FQNEAQ in the germline V gene (reference sequence). The CDR3 is CASSGQGNSPLHF. CDR3 in DNA: TGTGCCAGCAGTGGACAGGGTAATTCACCCCTCCACTTT.

The rearrangement joins TRBV15 to TRBJ2-1; the match to TRBD2 covers 10 bases. The germline V gene encodes CDR1 LNHNV and CDR2 YYDKDF (reference sequence). The CDR3 is made up of 18 amino acids. Trimming removed 5 bases from V and 5 bases from J; junction bases left unmatched: 15. CDR3 nucleotide sequence: TGTGCCACCAGCGCCCGACCGCATAGGCTAGCGGGGGACAATGAGCAGTTCTTC. This encodes CATSARPHRLAGDNEQFF.

V and J are TRBV5-1 and TRBJ2-6; 10 nucleotides align to TRBD2. After removal of 4 bases from V and 0 bases from J, the junction contained 13 bases not matched to a gene. The V gene's germline CDR1 is SGHRS and CDR2 YFSETQ. The length of the CDR3 is 20 residues. The CDR3 nucleotides read TGCGCCAGCAGCCAGCCGGTGAGACTAGCGGGCACCTCTGGGGCCAACGTCCTGACTTTC. This codes for CASSQPVRLAGTSGANVLTF.

This clone was recorded a few times. The rearrangement links TRBV5-1 to TRBJ1-1; a possible D gene is TRBD1 (6 bases). Germline loops: CDR1 SGHRS, CDR2 YFSETQ. CDR3 length equals 14 residues. V was cut by 5 bases and J by 2 bases, with 13 bases left in between. CDR3 sequence reads: CASRKTGLNTEAFF. The CDR3 region has the DNA TGCGCCAGCAGGAAAACAGGGCTCAACACTGAAGCTTTCTTT.

The J gene is TRBJ1-1, the V gene TRBV6-5; TRBD1 might be the D (5 bases). Trimming took 7 bases from V and 0 from J, leaving 12 bases between them. The V gene's germline CDR1 is MNHEY and CDR2 SVGAGI. The CDR3 runs 14 residues. CDR3 sequence (DNA): TGTGCCAGCACTCGGGGGGATTTGAACACTGAAGCTTTCTTT. This encodes CASTRGDLNTEAFF.

The J gene is TRBJ1-2, the V gene TRBV7-9; perhaps TRBD1 as D (5 bases). The CDR3 sequence is 13 residues long. CDR1 and CDR2 from the germline V gene are SEHNR and FQNEAQ (reference sequence). Trimming removed 5 bases from V and 3 bases from J, with 10 bases in between. This CDR3 reads CASSLDRYYGYTF. In nucleotides, the CDR3 is TGTGCCAGCAGCCTCGACAGATACTATGGCTACACCTTC.

Turning to this clone: A junction end diverges from the germline sequence, so it may reflect a read error. The chain has TRBV18 and TRBJ2-3, with 7 positions matching TRBD2. The germline V gene encodes CDR1 KGHSH and CDR2 LQKENI. This CDR3 is built from 12 residues. Here the CDR3 reads CASSTPGGTQYF. The CDR3 DNA follows: TGTGCCAGCTCAACACCGGGAGGTACGCAGTATTTT. The variable domain in full, with the rest retrieved from reference TRBV18 and TRBJ2-3, is NAGVMQNPRHLVRRRGQEARLRCSPMKGHSHVYWYRQLPEEGLKFMVYLQKENIIDESGMPKERFSAEFPKEGPSILRIQQVVRGDSAAYFCASSTPGGTQYFGPGTRLTVL.

The rearrangement uses TRBV6-5 and TRBJ1-1, with 11 bases identical to TRBD1. CDR1 is MNHEY, CDR2 SVGAGI, per germline. Trimming removed 6 bases from V and 3 bases from J; junction bases left unmatched: 3. The CDR3 is made up of 14 amino acids. CDR3: CASRPDRGHTEAFF. In DNA form, the CDR3 reads TGTGCCAGCAGACCGGACAGGGGGCACACTGAAGCTTTCTTT.

The chain's CDR3 is CASSLAQGSIAWDTIYF. CDR3 DNA sequence: TGTGCCAGCAGCTTAGCACAGGGGAGTATAGCCTGGGACACCATATATTTT. The J gene is TRBJ1-3, the V gene TRBV7-2; 7 positions agree with TRBD1. The CDR3 length is 17 residues. With 0 bases clipped from V and 8 bases from J, the junction kept 13 bases outside the gene matches. Germline V gene lookup returns CDR1 SGHTA and CDR2 FQGNSA.

V usage is TRBV30 and J usage is TRBJ1-5; D is undetermined. The V gene's germline CDR1 is GTSNPN and CDR2 SVGIG (reference sequence). The CDR3 runs 14 residues. V lost 1 base to trimming and J lost 5 bases, with 12 bases between them. This CDR3 is CAWSETLRDQPQHF. CDR3 nucleotides: TGTGCCTGGAGTGAAACCCTGCGGGATCAGCCCCAGCATTTT.

V usage is TRBV24-1 and J usage is TRBJ2-1; unclear D gene. Trimming stripped 1 base from V and 4 bases from J, with 7 bases between. Germline lookup yields CDR1 KGHDR and CDR2 SFDVKD. The CDR3 has 14 amino acids. The CDR3 region is CATSDFRGYNEQFF. CDR3 nucleotides: TGTGCCACCAGTGATTTTAGAGGTTACAATGAGCAGTTCTTC.

The J gene is TRBJ2-1, the V gene TRBV4-1, with 9 bases lining up with TRBD1. CDR1 is MGHRA and CDR2 is YSYEKL in the germline V gene. The CDR3 is made up of 15 amino acids. V lost 4 bases, J lost 2 bases, and 3 bases stayed unmatched. CDR3 in amino acids: CASSPDRGAYNEQFF. CDR3 in DNA: TGCGCCAGCAGCCCGGACAGGGGAGCCTACAATGAGCAGTTCTTC.

V gene TRBV7-2 combines with J gene TRBJ1-2; TRBD1 might be the D (5 bases). The CDR3 covers 16 residues. The V end lost 3 bases, the J end lost 3 bases, and 17 bases lay between the germline ends. Germline V CDR1 and CDR2: SGHTA, FQGNSA. CDR3 residues: CASSLIVGGMDYGYTF. CDR3 DNA sequence: TGTGCCAGCAGCTTGATCGTTGGGGGGATGGACTATGGCTACACCTTC.

The V call is TRBV6-1, the J call TRBJ1-3, with 7 bases fitting TRBD1. The CDR3 has 17 amino acids. V lost 1 base and J lost 3; bases outside the gene matches: 9. Germline V gene data show CDR1 as MNHNS and CDR2 as SASEGT. DNA of the CDR3: TGTGCCAGCAGTGAAGTGGACGGGGACAGCTATGGAAACACCATATATTTT. Residues: CASSEVDGDSYGNTIYF.

J is TRBJ2-2 and V is TRBV18, with 7 nucleotides matching TRBD1. Trimming removed 3 bases from V and 1 base from J; junction bases left unmatched: 2. Germline CDR1 is KGHSH and CDR2 is LQKENI. The CDR3 totals 15 residues. The DNA of the CDR3 is TGTGCCAGCTCACCCGACAGGGTGAACACCGGGGAGCTGTTTTTT. Its protein is CASSPDRVNTGELFF.

V usage is TRBV10-3 and J usage is TRBJ2-7, with D uncertain. The ends were cut back, 4 bases at V and 3 bases at J, with 16 bases in the middle. The CDR3 is made up of 15 amino acids. Per germline, CDR1 ENHRY and CDR2 SYGVKD. CDR3 sequence (DNA): TGTGCCATCAGTGCCCGCGATAAGGCAGGCTACGAGCAGTACTTC. Protein product: CAISARDKAGYEQYF.